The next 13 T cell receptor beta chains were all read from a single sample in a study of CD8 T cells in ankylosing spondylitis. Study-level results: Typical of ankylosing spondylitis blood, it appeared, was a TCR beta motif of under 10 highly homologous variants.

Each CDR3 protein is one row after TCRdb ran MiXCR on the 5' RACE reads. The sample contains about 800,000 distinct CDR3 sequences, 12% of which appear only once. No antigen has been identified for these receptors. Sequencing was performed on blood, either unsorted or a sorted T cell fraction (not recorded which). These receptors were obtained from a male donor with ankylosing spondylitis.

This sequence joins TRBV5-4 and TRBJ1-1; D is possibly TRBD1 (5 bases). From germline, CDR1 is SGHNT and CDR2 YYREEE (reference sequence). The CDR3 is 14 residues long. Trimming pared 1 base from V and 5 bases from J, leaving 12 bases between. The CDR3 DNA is TGTGCCAGCAGCTTGAGCCAGGGAAGAACTGAAGCTTTCTTT. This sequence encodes CASSLSQGRTEAFF.

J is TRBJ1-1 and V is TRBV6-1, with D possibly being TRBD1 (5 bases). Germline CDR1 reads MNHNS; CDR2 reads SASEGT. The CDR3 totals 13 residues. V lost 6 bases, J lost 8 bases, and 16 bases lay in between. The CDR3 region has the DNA TGTGCCAGCAGCCGGGACCCAGAGAAAGAAGCTTTCTTT. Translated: CASSRDPEKEAFF.

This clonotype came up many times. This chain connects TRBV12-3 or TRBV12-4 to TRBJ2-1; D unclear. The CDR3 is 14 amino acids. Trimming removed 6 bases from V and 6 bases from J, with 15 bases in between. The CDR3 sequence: CASSLLGRTNEQFF. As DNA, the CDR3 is TGTGCCAGCAGCTTACTCGGGCGAACCAATGAGCAGTTCTTC.

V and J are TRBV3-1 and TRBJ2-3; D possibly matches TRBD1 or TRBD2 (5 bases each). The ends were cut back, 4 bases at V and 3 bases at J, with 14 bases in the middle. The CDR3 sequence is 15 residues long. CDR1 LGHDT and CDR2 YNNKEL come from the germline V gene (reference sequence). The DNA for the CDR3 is TGTGCCAGCAGCCCCTGGCAGGGAGATACAGATACGCAGTATTTT. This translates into CASSPWQGDTDTQYF.

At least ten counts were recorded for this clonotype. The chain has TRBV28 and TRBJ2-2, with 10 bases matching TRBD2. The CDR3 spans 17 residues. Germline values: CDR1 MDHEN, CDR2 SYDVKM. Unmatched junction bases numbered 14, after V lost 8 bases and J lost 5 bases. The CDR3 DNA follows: TGTGCCAGCGGGGAACTACCAGCGGGAGGGAAGACCGGGGAGCTGTTTTTT. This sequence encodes CASGELPAGGKTGELFF.

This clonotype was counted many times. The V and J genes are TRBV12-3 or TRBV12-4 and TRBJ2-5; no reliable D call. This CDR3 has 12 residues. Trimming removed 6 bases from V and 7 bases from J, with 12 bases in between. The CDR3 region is CASSVELGTQYF. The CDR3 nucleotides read TGTGCCAGCAGCGTGGAGCTCGGGACCCAGTACTTC.

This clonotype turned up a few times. CDR3 DNA: TGTGCCAGCAGCTTCACAGGGTGGGAGAACGAGCAGTACTTC. Residues: CASSFTGWENEQYF. The chain has TRBV7-2 and TRBJ2-7; TRBD1 might be the D (6 bases). Germline V gene lookup returns CDR1 SGHTA and CDR2 FQGNSA. This CDR3 comprises 14 residues. V lost 3 bases and J lost 5, with 14 bases in between.

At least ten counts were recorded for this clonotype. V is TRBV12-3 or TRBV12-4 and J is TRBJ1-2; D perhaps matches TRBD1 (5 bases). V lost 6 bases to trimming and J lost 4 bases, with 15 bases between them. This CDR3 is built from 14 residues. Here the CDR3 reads CASSQRQLRYGYTF. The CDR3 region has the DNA TGTGCCAGCAGCCAGAGACAGCTCCGCTATGGCTACACCTTC.

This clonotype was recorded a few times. CDR3 loop: CASSVREAKNIQYF. The CDR3 nucleotides are TGTGCCAGCAGTGTTCGGGAGGCCAAAAACATTCAGTACTTC. This chain links TRBV6-2 or TRBV6-3 with TRBJ2-4; perhaps TRBD2 as D (6 bases). Germline CDR1 and CDR2: MNHEY and SVGEGT. V was cut by 5 bases and J by 1 base, with 9 bases left in between. The CDR3 covers 14 residues.

CDR3 in amino acids: CSARDLRTGVSTEAFF. The CDR3 DNA is TGCAGTGCTAGAGATCTTCGAACAGGGGTCAGCACTGAAGCTTTCTTT. The chain recombines TRBV20-1 with TRBJ1-1; 7 bases align to TRBD1. This CDR3 has 16 amino acids. The V and J ends lost 0 bases and 4 bases, in that order; junction bases with no gene match: 11. Germline V gives CDR1 DFQATT, CDR2 SNEGSKA (reference sequence).

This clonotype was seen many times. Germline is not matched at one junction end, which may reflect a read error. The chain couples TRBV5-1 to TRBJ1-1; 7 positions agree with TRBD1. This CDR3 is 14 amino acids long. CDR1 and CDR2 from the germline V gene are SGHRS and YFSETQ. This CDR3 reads CASSRQGLNTEAFF. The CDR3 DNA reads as TGTGCCAGCAGCCGACAGGGTCTGAACACTGAAGCTTTCTTT.

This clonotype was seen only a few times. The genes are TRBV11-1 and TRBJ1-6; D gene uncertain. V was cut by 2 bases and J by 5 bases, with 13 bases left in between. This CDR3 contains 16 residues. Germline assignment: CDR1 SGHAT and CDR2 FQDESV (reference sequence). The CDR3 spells CASSLRINPNNSPLHF. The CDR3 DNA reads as TGTGCCAGCAGCTTACGGATCAACCCCAATAATTCACCCCTCCACTTT.

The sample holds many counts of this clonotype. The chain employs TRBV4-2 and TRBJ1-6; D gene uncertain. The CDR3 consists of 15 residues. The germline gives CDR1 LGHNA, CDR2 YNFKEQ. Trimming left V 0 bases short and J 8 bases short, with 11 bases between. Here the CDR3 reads CASSQEGLPDSPLHF. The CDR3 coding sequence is TGTGCCAGCAGCCAAGAGGGTTTACCGGATTCACCCCTCCACTTT.